What follows are 21 T cell receptor beta chains derived from one specimen sequenced in a study of identical twins. TCRdb called the 5' RACE reads again in MiXCR, with one record for every CDR3 protein. Found here are approximately 230,000 distinct CDR3 sequences, 5.5% to 7.5% of them singletons; the top ten hold less than 15%. The same sample was also used in a study of T cells expressing NK-cell markers.

The sequenced material came from CD8+ T cells sorted from blood. The origin of the receptors is a woman younger than 35 in good health.

The V and J genes are TRBV7-9 and TRBJ2-3; D may be TRBD1 or TRBD2 (6 bases each). Trimming removed 1 base at V and 3 bases at J, with 11 bases between. The CDR3 is 15 residues long. Germline V gene sequence: CDR1 SEHNR, CDR2 FQNEAQ (reference sequence). CDR3 DNA: TGTGCCAGCAGCTTAGGTGGGGGGCTGACAGATACGCAGTATTTT. Residues: CASSLGGGLTDTQYF.

This clonotype came up a few times. The chain has TRBV5-1 and TRBJ1-5; D gene unclear. Germline CDR1 reads SGHRS; CDR2 reads YFSETQ. The CDR3 contains 14 residues. The ends were cut back, 4 bases at V and 3 bases at J, with 11 bases in the middle. The CDR3 DNA sequence: TGCGCCAGCAGCCCTACCGGGAACAATCAGCCCCAGCATTTT. Protein sequence: CASSPTGNNQPQHF.

The chain employs TRBV7-8 and TRBJ2-3, with 9 bases fitting TRBD2. Losses at the gene ends were 5 bases for V and 4 bases for J; bases not matched to a gene: 10. This CDR3 has 16 amino acids. Germline V gives CDR1 SGHVS, CDR2 FQNEAQ. The CDR3: CASSTPLRGGADTQYF. CDR3 in DNA: TGTGCCAGCAGCACCCCCTTGCGGGGGGGCGCAGATACGCAGTATTTT. The complete variable domain, with remaining parts taken from reference TRBV7-8 and TRBJ2-3, reads GAGVSQSPRYKVAKRGQDVALRCDPISGHVSLFWYQQALGQGPEFLTYFQNEAQLDKSGLPSDRFFAERPEGSVSTLKIQRTQQEDSAVYLCASSTPLRGGADTQYFGPGTRLTVL.

The chain recombines TRBV25-1 with TRBJ2-6; D gene uncertain. Germline-derived CDR1 and CDR2 are MGHDK and SYGVNS. The CDR3 is 16 amino acids. The V end was cut by 4 bases, the J end by 3 bases, with 13 bases between. CDR3 amino acids: CASSAGPRYGANVLTF. DNA for the CDR3: TGTGCCAGCAGTGCGGGCCCCCGATATGGGGCCAACGTCCTGACTTTC.

J is TRBJ2-1 and V is TRBV2; TRBD1 agrees at 9 bases. There are 14 residues in the CDR3. The V segment lost 10 bases and the J segment 8 bases; nucleotides outside the gene matches: 12. The V gene's germline CDR1 is SNHLY and CDR2 FYNNEI. CDR3 nucleotide sequence: TGTGCCATTACAGGGGGCGGAGGCGGAGATGAGCAGTTCTTC. Its protein is CAITGGGGGDEQFF.

The J gene is TRBJ2-3, the V gene TRBV9; 7 nucleotides agree with TRBD1. The CDR3 covers 16 residues. With 4 bases clipped from V and 7 bases from J, the junction kept 15 bases outside the gene matches. Germline lookup yields CDR1 SGDLS and CDR2 YYNGEE. The CDR3 loop reads CASSSRSDRILYTQYF. In DNA form, the CDR3 reads TGTGCCAGCAGCTCTCGTTCGGACAGGATCTTATATACGCAGTATTTT. The full variable domain, completed using reference TRBV9 and TRBJ2-3, is DSGVTQTPKHLITATGQRVTLRCSPRSGDLSVYWYQQSLDQGLQFLIQYYNGEERAKGNILERFSAQQFPDLHSELNLSSLELGDSALYFCASSSRSDRILYTQYFGPGTRLTVL.

The V gene is TRBV7-3, the J gene TRBJ2-7; D remains ambiguous. Trimming took 1 base from V and 3 from J, leaving 10 bases between them. This CDR3 has 14 amino acids. From germline, CDR1 is SGHTA and CDR2 FQGTGA. The CDR3: CASSLSRASYEQYF. CDR3 nucleotide sequence: TGTGCCAGCAGCTTAAGTCGGGCGAGCTACGAGCAGTACTTC.

This clonotype was picked up a small number of times. The rearrangement links TRBV2 to TRBJ2-5; 8 bases map to TRBD1. The CDR3 runs to 16 residues. The V segment lost 2 bases and the J segment 3 bases; nucleotides outside the gene matches: 8. Germline lookup yields CDR1 SNHLY and CDR2 FYNNEI. The CDR3 protein is CASSESRGTGEETQYF. DNA for the CDR3: TGTGCCAGCAGTGAATCTCGCGGGACAGGCGAAGAGACCCAGTACTTC.

This clonotype was seen ten or more times. The V and J genes are TRBV3-1 and TRBJ2-1, with D tentatively TRBD2 (5 bases). This CDR3 comprises 15 residues. Germline-derived CDR1 and CDR2 are LGHDT and YNNKEL (reference sequence). With 1 base removed from V and 0 bases from J, the gap between germline ends came to 7 bases. The CDR3, as DNA: TGTGCCAGCAGCCAAGCAGCGGTCTCCTACAATGAGCAGTTCTTC. Translating gives CASSQAAVSYNEQFF.

This clonotype appeared many times. This rearrangement joins TRBV5-5 to TRBJ2-7; D unclear. The V end lost 5 bases, the J end lost 0 bases, and 6 bases lay between the germline ends. Germline V lookup: CDR1 SGHKS, CDR2 YYEKEE (reference sequence). The CDR3 runs to 12 residues. CDR3 protein: CASSLPSYEQYF. In nucleotides, the CDR3 is TGTGCCAGCAGTCTACCCTCCTACGAGCAGTACTTC.

The table lists this clonotype with a few counts. The gene calls are TRBV20-1 and TRBJ1-1; maybe TRBD1 (6 bases). The germline V gene encodes CDR1 DFQATT and CDR2 SNEGSKA (reference sequence). Trimming took off 7 bases at V and 1 base at J, with 10 bases between the two ends. The CDR3 has 12 residues. The CDR3 region has the DNA TGCAGTGGGGAAGGGGGGAACACTGAAGCTTTCTTT. This translates into CSGEGGNTEAFF.

This clonotype occurred a few times. This chain connects TRBV6-2 or TRBV6-3 to TRBJ2-2; 7 bases match TRBD1. V gave up 6 bases and J gave up 6 bases; unmatched junction bases: 7. The CDR3 covers 14 residues. Germline loops: CDR1 MNHEY, CDR2 SVGEGT. This chain's CDR3 is CASRRQGVAGELFF. The DNA of the CDR3 is TGTGCCAGCAGAAGACAGGGAGTAGCCGGGGAGCTGTTTTTT.

This clonotype came up a few times. V usage is TRBV9 and J usage is TRBJ2-6, with D unclear. The CDR3 is made up of 19 amino acids. Germline V gene lookup returns CDR1 SGDLS and CDR2 YYNGEE. V lost 0 bases and J lost 0, with 16 bases in between. CDR3 region: CASSVVGWTSSSGANVLTF. CDR3 in DNA: TGTGCCAGCAGCGTAGTGGGATGGACGTCTAGCTCTGGGGCCAACGTCCTGACTTTC.

This clonotype was observed a few times. J is TRBJ2-7 and V is TRBV11-2, with 9 bases matching TRBD1. The CDR3 totals 15 residues. With 4 bases clipped from V and 2 bases from J, the junction kept 6 bases outside the gene matches. Germline V gene sequence: CDR1 SGHAT, CDR2 FQNNGV. As DNA, the CDR3 is TGTGCCAGCAGCTCGGGACAGGGTTGGACCTACGAGCAGTACTTC. Its protein is CASSSGQGWTYEQYF.

V and J are TRBV7-6 and TRBJ2-1, with D perhaps TRBD1 (5 bases). Looked up from germline, CDR1 is SGHVS and CDR2 is FNYEAQ. CDR3 length: 15 amino acids. The V end lost 1 base, the J end lost 5 bases, and 12 bases lay between the germline ends. CDR3 amino acids: CASSLEVTANNEQFF. CDR3 nucleotides: TGTGCCAGCAGCTTAGAGGTGACAGCCAACAATGAGCAGTTCTTC.

This clonotype was counted ten times or more. This sequence joins TRBV20-1 and TRBJ1-2, with D hard to call. The CDR3 has 13 amino acids. The germline CDR1 and CDR2 sequences are DFQATT and SNEGSKA (reference sequence). V was trimmed by 4 bases and J by 4 bases, leaving 13 bases between them. The CDR3 nucleotides read TGCAGTGCTATAACCACAGACTTCTATGGCTACACCTTC. This codes for CSAITTDFYGYTF.

This clonotype was counted a few times. The chain is built from TRBV7-2 and TRBJ2-7, with D possibly being TRBD1 (6 bases). This CDR3 contains 13 residues. The germline CDR1 and CDR2 sequences are SGHTA and FQGNSA. V gave up 4 bases and J gave up 2 bases, with 9 bases separating them. The chain's CDR3 is CASSWDTTYEQYF. The DNA of the CDR3 is TGTGCCAGCAGCTGGGACACCACCTACGAGCAGTACTTC.

This clonotype was found many times. This sequence joins TRBV9 and TRBJ1-2; D is unclear. The ends were cut back, 5 bases at V and 0 bases at J, with 11 bases in the middle. CDR3 length equals 14 residues. Germline assignment: CDR1 SGDLS and CDR2 YYNGEE. The CDR3 sequence is CASSFGVSNYGYTF. CDR3 coding DNA: TGTGCCAGCAGTTTCGGAGTCTCTAACTATGGCTACACCTTC.

This clonotype has a handful of counts. The chain employs TRBV13 and TRBJ2-1; 7 bases agree with TRBD2. The V gene's germline CDR1 is PRHDT and CDR2 FYEKMQ (reference sequence). J lost 13 bases, V lost 2 bases, and 8 bases had no gene match. CDR3 length: 13 residues. The DNA of the CDR3 is TGTGCCAGCAGCTTAAGCGCTAGCGGCCCACAGTTCTTC. Translating gives CASSLSASGPQFF.

This clonotype was observed many times. The genes are TRBV7-6 and TRBJ2-3; possibly TRBD2 for D (6 bases). With 10 bases removed from V and 6 bases from J, the gap between germline ends came to 14 bases. CDR1 is SGHVS, CDR2 FNYEAQ, per germline. There are 12 residues in the CDR3. The CDR3 DNA sequence: TGTGCCACCTCTGTAGCGGAGGATACGCAGTATTTT. This translates into CATSVAEDTQYF.

This clonotype appeared many times. The chain is built from TRBV6-5 and TRBJ1-2; D is perhaps TRBD1 (6 bases). The CDR3 covers 12 residues. The germline gives CDR1 MNHEY, CDR2 SVGAGI. The V gene lost 10 bases and the J gene lost 8 bases, with 17 bases spanning the gap. DNA of the CDR3: TGTGCCACCGAATCAGGGGTAGGAGGCTACACCTTC. Protein sequence: CATESGVGGYTF.